The entry below gives a single T cell receptor beta chain sequence along with its context. The study pooled second doses at about 4 or about 12 weeks. V lost 1 base, J lost 8 bases, and 7 bases lay in between. The length of the CDR3 is 12 residues. Germline lookup yields CDR1 SGHNT and CDR2 YENEEA. TCRdb's copy holds only in-frame clones and misses some; the assay was immunoSEQ multiplex PCR. Among roughly 200,000 clones, more than 85% were seen once, and the ten largest hold around 3.6%. The record originates from a study of T cell responses to AZD1222 COVID-19 vaccine. The TCR originated in an adult who received the AZD1222 COVID-19 vaccine. The sequencing used peripheral blood, collected 28 days after the second AZD1222 dose. The V gene is TRBV11-3, the J gene TRBJ2-3; possible D gene TRBD1, 6 bases. The CDR3: CASSLGRGTQYF. Written as DNA, the CDR3 is TGTGCCAGCAGCTTAGGCAGGGGTACGCAGTATTTT.